This T cell receptor beta chain comes out of a study of technical replicates of blood from several donors. TCRdb's table, derived via immunoSEQ multiplex PCR, lists solely in-frame clones and lacks some. The sample consists of some 76,000 clones, 95% to 98% of them appearing once. The CDR3 totals 14 residues. Germline-derived CDR1 and CDR2 are LNHDA and SQIVND (reference sequence). J gave up 8 bases and V 4 bases, and 8 bases lay outside the gene matches. The receptor was isolated from a human donor in good health. Sequenced input: T cells isolated from PBMCs. The rearrangement uses TRBV19 and TRBJ1-2, with TRBD1 matching over 9 bases. DNA of the CDR3: TGTGCCAGTAGTAAAAGGACAGGGGAAGGCGGCTACACCTTC. Its translation is CASSKRTGEGGYTF.